The 30 T cell receptor beta chains below were found in one sample sequenced in a study of T cells in Graves' hyperthyroidism and ophthalmopathy. RNA transcripts yielded amplified TCR beta CDR3 regions. First-round RT-PCR with HTBI primers amplified the TCR CDR3 region. TCRdb re-called the multiplex PCR reads through MiXCR, storing one row per CDR3 protein. The table records approximately 600,000 distinct CDR3 sequences, about 17% of them present only once. The source material was blood. The receptor source for this set is a woman aged 25-40 years with Graves' hyperthyroidism.

This clonotype has ten or more counts. This chain links TRBV2 with TRBJ2-7; possibly TRBD1 for D (6 bases). Trimming removed 6 bases at V and 3 bases at J, with 12 bases between. Germline assignment: CDR1 SNHLY and CDR2 FYNNEI. CDR3 length: 13 residues. The chain's CDR3 is CASSLQQGYEQYF. The CDR3 region has the DNA TGTGCCAGCAGCCTCCAACAGGGCTACGAGCAGTACTTC.

This clonotype occurred many times. The chain combines TRBV2 with TRBJ1-1; 7 positions agree with TRBD1. Germline V lookup: CDR1 SNHLY, CDR2 FYNNEI. The CDR3 has 15 amino acids. Losses at the gene ends were 5 bases for V and 0 bases for J; bases not matched to a gene: 6. This CDR3 is CASSLQQGMNTEAFF. The CDR3, as DNA: TGTGCCAGCAGTTTACAACAGGGGATGAACACTGAAGCTTTCTTT.

This clonotype occurred many times. V is TRBV3-1 and J is TRBJ1-1; 7 positions agree with TRBD1. The length of the CDR3 is 15 residues. The V and J ends lost 1 base and 0 bases, in that order; junction bases with no gene match: 2. Germline values: CDR1 LGHDT, CDR2 YNNKEL (reference sequence). This CDR3 is CASSQAGQMNTEAFF. CDR3 coding DNA: TGTGCCAGCAGCCAAGCGGGACAGATGAACACTGAAGCTTTCTTT.

About this clonotype itself: A clone one base away is much larger, so this may be a read error. The chain uses TRBV6-2 or TRBV6-3 and TRBJ2-1, with D unresolved. The CDR3 is 13 amino acids. Trimming took off 0 bases at V and 7 bases at J, with 7 bases between the two ends. Per the germline V gene, CDR1 is MNHEY and CDR2 is SVGEGT. In DNA, the CDR3 is TGTGCCAGCAGTTACTCGGTGGGAAATGAGCAGTTCTTC. It is translated as CASSYSVGNEQFF.

This chain connects TRBV9 to TRBJ2-5; D possibly matches TRBD1 or TRBD2 (6 bases each). The CDR3 loop spans 15 amino acids. The V and J ends lost 3 bases and 2 bases respectively, with 14 bases between them. CDR1 and CDR2 (germline): SGDLS, YYNGEE. The CDR3 here is CASSAQGTRQETQYF. DNA for the CDR3: TGTGCCAGCAGCGCGCAGGGGACTCGACAAGAGACCCAGTACTTC.

This clonotype was seen more than once but under ten times. This rearrangement joins TRBV3-1 to TRBJ1-5; no clear D. From germline, CDR1 is LGHDT and CDR2 YNNKEL (reference sequence). CDR3 length equals 14 residues. Trimming left V 1 base short and J 3 bases short, with 7 bases between. CDR3: CASSQGALNQPQHF. DNA for the CDR3: TGTGCCAGCAGCCAAGGGGCCCTCAATCAGCCCCAGCATTTT. The complete variable domain, with remaining parts taken from reference TRBV3-1 and TRBJ1-5, reads DTAVSQTPKYLVTQMGNDKSIKCEQNLGHDTMYWYKQDSKKFLKIMFSYNNKELIINETVPNRFSPKSPDKAHLNLHINSLELGDSAVYFCASSQGALNQPQHFGDGTRLSIL.

This clonotype was counted at least ten times. The chain carries TRBV18 and TRBJ2-7, with D tentatively TRBD1 (6 bases). CDR1 is KGHSH and CDR2 is LQKENI in the germline V gene. The CDR3 runs 15 residues. V was trimmed by 2 bases and J by 2 bases, leaving 13 bases between them. CDR3 sequence reads: CASSPIQGIPYEQYF. Written as DNA, the CDR3 is TGTGCCAGCTCACCAATTCAGGGGATCCCCTACGAGCAGTACTTC. The full variable domain, rest sourced from reference TRBV18 and TRBJ2-7, is NAGVMQNPRHLVRRRGQEARLRCSPMKGHSHVYWYRQLPEEGLKFMVYLQKENIIDESGMPKERFSAEFPKEGPSILRIQQVVRGDSAAYFCASSPIQGIPYEQYFGPGTRLTVT.

CDR3 residues: CASILRDGRNSPLHF. In nucleotides, the CDR3 is TGTGCCAGCATCCTCCGGGACGGCCGTAATTCACCCCTCCACTTT. The V and J genes are TRBV28 and TRBJ1-6; the D gene is possibly TRBD1 (5 bases). Trimming shortened V by 7 bases and J by 6 bases, and 16 bases separated the two germline ends. Germline lookup yields CDR1 MDHEN and CDR2 SYDVKM. The CDR3 loop spans 15 amino acids.

Ten or more counts support this clonotype. The rearrangement uses TRBV30 and TRBJ1-5; D remains ambiguous. The CDR3 has 12 amino acids. From germline, CDR1 is GTSNPN and CDR2 SVGIG (reference sequence). The V and J ends lost 2 bases and 9 bases respectively, with 11 bases between them. CDR3: CAWSPFRGPQHF. The CDR3 DNA reads TGTGCCTGGAGTCCCTTCCGGGGGCCCCAGCATTTT.

This clonotype was picked up a small number of times. V gene TRBV20-1 combines with J gene TRBJ1-3; D not resolved. This CDR3 contains 13 residues. Trimming stripped 3 bases from V and 0 bases from J, with 6 bases between. CDR1 is DFQATT, CDR2 SNEGSKA, per germline (reference sequence). CDR3 sequence (DNA): TGCAGTGCTAGGTCGGGCTCTGGAAACACCATATATTTT. This codes for CSARSGSGNTIYF.

The chain links TRBV3-1 to TRBJ2-7; 9 nucleotides agree with TRBD1. CDR3 size: 14 residues. The ends lost 7 bases at V and 5 bases at J; junction bases unmatched: 9. Germline values: CDR1 LGHDT, CDR2 YNNKEL (reference sequence). CDR3 sequence: CASKNRDRDHEQYF. The DNA for the CDR3 is TGTGCCAGCAAAAACCGGGACAGGGACCACGAGCAGTACTTC.

There are many counts of this clonotype. The rearrangement links TRBV30 to TRBJ2-1; no firm D call. From germline, CDR1 is GTSNPN and CDR2 SVGIG (reference sequence). The CDR3 extends over 16 amino acids. With 1 base removed from V and 0 bases from J, the gap between germline ends came to 13 bases. The CDR3 loop reads CAWSDPQFFSYNEQFF. The CDR3 DNA sequence: TGTGCCTGGAGTGACCCACAGTTTTTCTCCTACAATGAGCAGTTCTTC. The full variable domain, with the rest looked up from reference TRBV30 and TRBJ2-1, is SQTIHQWPATLVQPVGSPLSLECTVEGTSNPNLYWYRQAAGRGLQLLFYSVGIGQISSEVPQNLSASRPQDRQFILSSKKLLLSDSGFYLCAWSDPQFFSYNEQFFGPGTRLTVL.

This clonotype came up many times. The V and J genes are TRBV12-3 or TRBV12-4 and TRBJ2-3; D is unclear. Between the trimmed V and J ends, which lost 8 bases and 1 base, there was a span of 7 bases. The CDR3 consists of 12 residues. The DNA of the CDR3 is TGTGCCAGCGAGCAGGGCACAGATACGCAGTATTTT. It yields the protein CASEQGTDTQYF.

This clonotype showed up many times. The CDR3 DNA is TGTGCCAGCAGTTCGTCGGACGGAGGATTTGTCGTGGAGCAGTTCTTC. Amino acids: CASSSSDGGFVVEQFF. The V gene is TRBV6-2 or TRBV6-3, the J gene TRBJ2-1; D might be TRBD2 (5 bases). CDR3 size: 16 residues. Germline-derived CDR1 and CDR2 are MNHEY and SVGEGT. Trimming shortened V by 4 bases and J by 10 bases, and 23 bases separated the two germline ends.

This clonotype was counted many times. V and J are TRBV6-6 and TRBJ1-5, with unresolved D. Germline values: CDR1 MNHNY, CDR2 SVGAGI (reference sequence). CDR3 length equals 15 residues. The V gene lost 2 bases and the J gene lost 4 bases, with 12 bases spanning the gap. The CDR3 sequence is CASSYDYGVNQPQHF. CDR3 coding DNA: TGTGCCAGCAGTTACGATTATGGGGTTAATCAGCCCCAGCATTTT.

The chain combines TRBV4-1 with TRBJ2-7, with TRBD1 identical over 7 bases. Unmatched junction bases numbered 16, after V lost 0 bases and J lost 5 bases. The CDR3 totals 18 residues. Germline V CDR1 and CDR2: MGHRA, YSYEKL. CDR3 in DNA: TGCGCCAGCAGCCAAGATATTATGAAGGGGGCAGGTCTCGACGAGCAGTACTTC. Encoded protein: CASSQDIMKGAGLDEQYF.

This clonotype has just a few counts. The rearrangement links TRBV29-1 to TRBJ2-1, with unresolved D. Trimming left V 2 bases short and J 0 bases short, with 14 bases between. Germline loops: CDR1 SQVTM, CDR2 ANQGSEA. The CDR3 consists of 16 residues. The CDR3, as DNA: TGCAGCGTTGAACCCCTGGCGGAGTACTCCTACAATGAGCAGTTCTTC. Its protein is CSVEPLAEYSYNEQFF.

This clonotype showed up just a few times. This sequence joins TRBV19 and TRBJ2-1; D gene ambiguous. The CDR3 spans 13 residues. Germline lookup yields CDR1 LNHDA and CDR2 SQIVND (reference sequence). V gave up 7 bases and J gave up 7 bases, with 14 bases separating them. CDR3 coding DNA: TGTGCCAGTAAAGCACCAGGCAATAATGAGCAGTTCTTC. As protein: CASKAPGNNEQFF.

The gene calls are TRBV9 and TRBJ1-5, with TRBD1 as a possible D gene (6 bases). The V end was cut by 0 bases, the J end by 3 bases, with 16 bases between. The length of the CDR3 is 17 residues. Germline V gene data show CDR1 as SGDLS and CDR2 as YYNGEE. The CDR3 protein is CASSVGGRGSVNQPQHF. DNA of the CDR3: TGTGCCAGCAGCGTAGGGGGCAGGGGTTCTGTCAATCAGCCCCAGCATTTT.

DNA for the CDR3: TGCGCCAGCAGCCAAGATTTGGCGTCCCAAGAGACCCAGTACTTC. This codes for CASSQDLASQETQYF. V usage is TRBV4-3 and J usage is TRBJ2-5; D is undetermined. This CDR3 comprises 15 residues. The germline V gene encodes CDR1 LGHNA and CDR2 YSLEER. V was trimmed by 0 bases and J by 1 base, leaving 9 bases between them.

The chain employs TRBV20-1 and TRBJ2-7; D may be TRBD2 (5 bases). With 2 bases removed from V and 0 bases from J, the gap between germline ends came to 8 bases. Germline lookup yields CDR1 DFQATT and CDR2 SNEGSKA (reference sequence). CDR3 size: 13 residues. In DNA form, the CDR3 reads TGCAGTGCTAGACTAGCAAGCTCCTACGAGCAGTACTTC. It is translated as CSARLASSYEQYF.

In this sample, this clonotype turned up many times. The chain's CDR3 is CSARLDNSNQPQHF. The CDR3 bases are TGCAGTGCTAGGTTAGATAATAGCAATCAGCCCCAGCATTTT. This rearrangement joins TRBV20-1 to TRBJ1-5, with unresolved D. Trimming shortened V by 3 bases and J by 0 bases, and 9 bases separated the two germline ends. The CDR3 covers 14 residues. Germline CDR1 is DFQATT and CDR2 is SNEGSKA (reference sequence).

V and J are TRBV6-2 or TRBV6-3 and TRBJ2-1, with TRBD1 as a possible D gene (5 bases). Germline CDR1 reads MNHEY; CDR2 reads SVGEGT. The V end lost 7 bases, the J end lost 6 bases, and 16 bases lay between the germline ends. This CDR3 is 14 amino acids long. Here the CDR3 reads CASTKKGVFNEQFF. As DNA, the CDR3 is TGTGCCAGCACCAAAAAAGGGGTCTTCAATGAGCAGTTCTTC.

The chain has TRBV28 and TRBJ2-3, with TRBD1 matching over 7 bases. Germline lookup yields CDR1 MDHEN and CDR2 SYDVKM. The CDR3 totals 15 residues. V gave up 3 bases and J gave up 0 bases; unmatched junction bases: 3. The CDR3 nucleotides are TGTGCCAGCAGTTTTGGGGGACAGAGCACAGATACGCAGTATTTT. Translated, it gives CASSFGGQSTDTQYF.

This clonotype has a count of ten or more. This chain links TRBV27 with TRBJ1-4, with D possibly TRBD1 on 5 matching bases. Germline CDR1 reads MNHEY; CDR2 reads SMNVEV (reference sequence). V was pared by 6 bases and J by 5 bases, with 16 bases between. The CDR3 is 15 residues long. The CDR3 DNA follows: TGTGCCAGCAGGCCAGTGGGAGACAGCAATGAAAAACTGTTTTTT. It yields the protein CASRPVGDSNEKLFF.

This clonotype was seen ten or more times. The CDR3 spells CASSDLLDRRGDEQYF. For the CDR3, the DNA is TGTGCCAGCAGTGATTTATTGGACAGGAGGGGAGACGAGCAGTACTTC. This rearrangement joins TRBV2 to TRBJ2-7, with TRBD1 as a possible D gene (7 bases). CDR3 length: 16 amino acids. Germline loops: CDR1 SNHLY, CDR2 FYNNEI. The germline V and J ends were trimmed by 3 bases and 5 bases, with 20 bases remaining between them.

This clonotype was observed a handful of times. The V gene is TRBV7-2, the J gene TRBJ2-3, with 8 positions matching TRBD1. Germline trimming cut 6 bases from V and 4 bases from J; bases unmatched to any gene: 6. This CDR3 is built from 14 residues. The germline gives CDR1 SGHTA, CDR2 FQGNSA. The CDR3 bases are TGTGCCAGCAGGTCCGGACAGGGATCAGATACGCAGTATTTT. This sequence encodes CASRSGQGSDTQYF.

This clonotype appeared many times. This chain uses TRBV7-9 with TRBJ2-5; 10 bases agree with TRBD2. The CDR3 sequence is 14 residues long. V lost 3 bases, J lost 5 bases, and 3 bases stayed unmatched. Germline CDR1 is SEHNR and CDR2 is FQNEAQ (reference sequence). CDR3 protein: CASSFPSGSETQYF. The CDR3 DNA reads as TGTGCCAGCAGCTTCCCTAGCGGGAGTGAGACCCAGTACTTC.

This clonotype was recorded at least ten times. The gene calls are TRBV9 and TRBJ2-3, with D perhaps given as TRBD1 or TRBD2 (5 bases each). With 6 bases removed from V and 6 bases from J, the gap between germline ends came to 17 bases. This CDR3 comprises 14 residues. Germline CDR1 is SGDLS and CDR2 is YYNGEE. In nucleotides, the CDR3 is TGTGCCAGCACCGAGGGGATCCAAGGGGATACGCAGTATTTT. Translation gives CASTEGIQGDTQYF.

This clonotype has more than one count but fewer than ten. The chain recombines TRBV20-1 with TRBJ2-7; TRBD2 is a possible D gene (6 bases). CDR1 and CDR2 (germline): DFQATT, SNEGSKA (reference sequence). CDR3 size: 15 residues. V gave up 0 bases and J gave up 0 bases, with 12 bases separating them. For the CDR3, the DNA is TGCAGTGCTAGAGAGTTTCCCGGGAGCTCCTACGAGCAGTACTTC. Protein product: CSAREFPGSSYEQYF.